The TCR beta chain described here comes from a study of T cells in Graves' hyperthyroidism and ophthalmopathy. Study outcomes and limitations: Most expanded thyroid clonotypes above 0.001 recurred in blood.

Amplified TCR beta CDR3 regions came from RNA transcripts. TCR CDR3 underwent first-round RT-PCR with the HTBI primer set. Using its own MiXCR run on the multiplex PCR reads, TCRdb lists one record per CDR3 protein. The sample shows roughly 93,000 distinct CDR3 sequences, around 37% of them seen only once. This CDR3 comprises 19 residues. CDR1 and CDR2 from the germline V gene are SEHNR and FQNEAQ (reference sequence). V shed 6 bases, J shed 6 bases, and the junction held 19 bases outside the gene matches. Concerning this clonotype: Its cognate antigen is unknown.

Hyperthyroidism in the patients, aged 18 to 65, was newly diagnosed and under 2 months in duration. The specimen was peripheral blood or thyroid tissue (not recorded which). This chain links TRBV7-9 with TRBJ2-3; 12 nucleotides match TRBD2. The clonotype originates from a woman aged 30 to 39 with Graves' hyperthyroidism. Here the CDR3 reads CASRIPQASGRARGDTQYF. CDR3 DNA: TGTGCCAGCAGAATTCCACAAGCTAGCGGGAGGGCCAGGGGGGATACGCAGTATTTT.